This T cell receptor (beta chain) derives from a study of CD8 T cells in Susac syndrome. TCR beta from blood CD8+ and CD4+ T cells was sequenced. The patients serving as multiple sclerosis controls were treatment-naive. They had stable or active relapsing-remitting disease and fulfilled revised McDonald criteria. Negative isolation yielded CD4+ and CD8+ T cells, and FACS enriched TEMRA cells. Random hexamers served to reverse transcribe roughly 0.5 to 1 ug RNA. The authors amplified TCR beta CDR3 across 54 Vbeta and 13 Jbeta using immunoSEQ multiplex PCR. TCRdb passed the immunoSEQ multiplex PCR reads through MiXCR, listing each CDR3 protein once. The sample contains roughly 150,000 distinct CDR3 sequences, 94% of which appear only once. Trimming removed 5 bases from V and 4 bases from J; junction bases left unmatched: 11. The CDR3 runs to 16 residues. Germline V lookup: CDR1 PRHDT, CDR2 FYEKMQ (reference sequence).

The specimen was CD8+ T cells from PBMCs. V gene TRBV13 combines with J gene TRBJ1-2; TRBD1 aligns across 9 bases. The receptor comes from a human donor with multiple sclerosis. CDR3 region: CASSVRDRVYSYGYTF. Written as DNA, the CDR3 is TGTGCCAGCAGCGTCCGGGACAGGGTGTATAGCTATGGCTACACCTTC.